This paragraph covers one TCR beta chain sequence. The antigen it binds to is not known. No base quality information exists; no much larger clone differs at one position. Including the terminal cysteine and phenylalanine, the CDR3 comprises 20 residues. The only DNA kept is the CDR3, 60 bases in frame from the first base. The germline V and J ends show losses of 0 bases and 4 bases respectively, and no gene match explains 12 bases of the junction. From a lookup of the germline V gene, CDR1 and CDR2 are SGHRS and YFSETQ. The data derive from a study of blood T cell repertoires in COVID-19 (dated by TCRdb to 2018 to 2021). At the level of the whole study: Collaborator samples came from the United States, Italy and Spain and covered acute and convalescent phases of COVID-19. The prospective study material was composed of cDNA or gDNA derived from T cells, B-cell-depleted T cells, or PBMCs. Where available, HLA class I and class II types were obtained from metadata supplied by the sample provider rather than from assay-based typing. The samples were drawn from the first 160 participants of the ongoing ImmuneRACE study and from over a thousand subjects provided by 6 global collaborators. Sample metadata almost always included a de-identified subject ID, COVID-19 status, age in years and sex. The repertoires were released in a freely available public database intended as a resource for research on the immune response to SARS-CoV-2. Deeply sampled blood TCRbeta repertoires from subjects exposed to, actively infected with, or recovered from COVID-19 were included in the dataset.

TCRbeta CDR3 regions were amplified from genomic DNA using the immunoSEQ Assay, a bias-controlled multiplex PCR. In the authors' own workflow: Nucleated cell counts per sample were estimated from amplification of reference gene primers within the assay. Sequence reads were collapsed and filtered to measure the absolute abundance of every unique TCRbeta CDR3 rearrangement. Productive Simpson clonality was computed per sample as the square root of Simpson's diversity index over productive rearrangements. TCRdb's version of the immuneACCESS table is confined to in-frame rearrangements and falls short of the full clone set. An unresolved V gene accounts for under half of the shortfall where checked; the remainder is of unknown origin. The DNA gave D and trimming, while V, J and clone size come from that table. The sample data list roughly 300,000 clones, and just over 85% of these were observed just once. The top ten hold 10% of the sample.

General findings and caveats noted by the study authors: Clinical and demographic metadata were provided uncurated, with the amount varying by source and participant.

Participants in the prospective study were aged roughly 18 to 100 years, lived in 20 to 25 United States geographic areas, and enrolled through a virtual design. To assign participants to cohorts, the prospective study relied on clinical history that participants themselves reported in a screening survey and a study questionnaire. Recovered participants in ImmuneRACE Cohort 3 were defined as having two consecutive negative NP/OP PCR tests, clearance from a healthcare professional, or resolution of symptoms. In the prospective study, whole blood, serum and a nasopharyngeal or oropharyngeal swab were collected from each participant by mobile phlebotomists. Additional blood draws and questionnaires over an approximately two-month period could optionally be provided by prospective study participants. Before DNA extraction, prospective study blood samples were shipped either frozen or at room temperature.

Sequencing used PBMCs or T cells enriched from blood (not recorded which). The sequence links TRBV5-1 to TRBJ2-1; the central 14 bases match TRBD2. The receptor was isolated from a woman aged 18-29 years who had recovered from COVID-19. The nucleotide sequence reads as follows: TGCGCCAGCAGCTTGGTTATAGGACTAGCGGGAGGATCGAGGTACAATGAGCAGTTCTTC. The resulting protein is CASSLVIGLAGGSRYNEQFF.